This T cell receptor beta chain is from a study of blood T cell repertoires in COVID-19. Turning to the study itself: Samples came from the United States, Italy and Spain, spanning acute and convalescent COVID-19. PBMCs, B-cell-depleted T cells, or T cells provided the cDNA or gDNA that made up the material.

Germline V gene lookup returns CDR1 LNHDA and CDR2 SQIVND (reference sequence). Deletions cut 6 bases from V and 0 bases from J, with 14 bases between. This CDR3 region has 15 residues. In the authors' methods: Amplification from reference gene primers served as the basis for estimated nucleated cell counts. Libraries were prepared by immunoSEQ multiplex PCR; TCRdb keeps only in-frame clonotypes and omits some of them. The V and J calls and clone size were taken over from that table, and D and trimming were inferred from the DNA. In the table there are 100,000 to 150,000 clones, nearly 90% of which are singletons.

The sample was peripheral blood. This receptor was identified in a woman over 75 with acute or convalescent COVID-19. The chain recombines TRBV19 with TRBJ1-2; no clear D gene. The DNA of the CDR3 is TGTGCCAGTAGAGTGGACTGGAGGGCTAACTATGGCTACACCTTC. Its protein is CASRVDWRANYGYTF.